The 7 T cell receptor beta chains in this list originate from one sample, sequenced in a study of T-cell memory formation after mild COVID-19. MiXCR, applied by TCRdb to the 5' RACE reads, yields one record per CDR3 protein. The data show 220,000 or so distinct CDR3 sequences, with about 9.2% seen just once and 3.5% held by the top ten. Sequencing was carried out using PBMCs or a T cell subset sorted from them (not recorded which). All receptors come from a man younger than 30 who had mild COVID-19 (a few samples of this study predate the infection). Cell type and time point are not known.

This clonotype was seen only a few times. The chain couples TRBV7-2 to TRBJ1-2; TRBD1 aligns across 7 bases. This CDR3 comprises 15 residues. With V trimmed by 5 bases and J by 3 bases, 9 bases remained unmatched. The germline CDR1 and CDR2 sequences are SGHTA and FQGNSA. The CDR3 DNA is TGTGCCAGCAGCCTCCGACAGGGAATAGACTATGGCTACACCTTC. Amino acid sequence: CASSLRQGIDYGYTF.

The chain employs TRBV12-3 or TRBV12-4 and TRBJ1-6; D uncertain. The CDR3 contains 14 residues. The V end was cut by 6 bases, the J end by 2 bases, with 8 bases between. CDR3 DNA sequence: TGTGCCAGCAGACGCGCTGCCTATAATTCACCCCTCCACTTT. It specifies CASRRAAYNSPLHF.

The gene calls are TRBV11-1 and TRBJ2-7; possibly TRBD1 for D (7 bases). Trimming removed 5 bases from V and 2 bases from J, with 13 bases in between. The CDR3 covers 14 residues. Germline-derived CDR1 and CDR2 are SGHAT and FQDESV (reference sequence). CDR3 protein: CASSRRGTAYEQYV. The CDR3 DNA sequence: TGTGCCAGCAGCCGGAGGGGGACAGCCTACGAGCAGTACGTC.

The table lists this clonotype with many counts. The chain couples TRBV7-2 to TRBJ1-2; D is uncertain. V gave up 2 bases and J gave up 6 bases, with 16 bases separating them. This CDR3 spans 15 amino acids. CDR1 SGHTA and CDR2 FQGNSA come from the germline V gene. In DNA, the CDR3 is TGTGCCAGCAGCTTATCAACGTTGCGGTCCCATGGCTACACCTTC. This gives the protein CASSLSTLRSHGYTF.

CDR3 amino acids: CASRPGTGDHEQFF. The DNA for the CDR3 is TGTGCCAGCAGACCCGGGACAGGGGACCATGAGCAGTTCTTC. The chain has TRBV6-5 and TRBJ2-1; 10 bases map to TRBD1. The junction had 7 bases not matched to a gene; V was cut back by 6 bases and J by 8 bases. The V gene's germline CDR1 is MNHEY and CDR2 SVGAGI. CDR3 length equals 14 residues.

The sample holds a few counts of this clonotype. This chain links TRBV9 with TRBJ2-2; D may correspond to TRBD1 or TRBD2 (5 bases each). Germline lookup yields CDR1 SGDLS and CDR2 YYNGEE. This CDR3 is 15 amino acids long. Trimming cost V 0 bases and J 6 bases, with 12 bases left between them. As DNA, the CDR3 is TGTGCCAGCAGCGTAGAGATGAGGGGCGCCGGGGAGCTGTTTTTT. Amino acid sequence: CASSVEMRGAGELFF.

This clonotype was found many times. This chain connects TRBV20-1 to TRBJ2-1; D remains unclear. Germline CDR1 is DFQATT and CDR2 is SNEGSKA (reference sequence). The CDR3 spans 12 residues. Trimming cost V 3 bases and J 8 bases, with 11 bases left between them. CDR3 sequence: CSARVSRDEQFF. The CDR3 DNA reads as TGCAGTGCTAGGGTATCTAGAGATGAGCAGTTCTTC.